Shown below are 2 T cell receptor beta chains from a single sample sequenced in a study of blood T cell repertoires in COVID-19. Sequencing used immunoSEQ multiplex PCR; TCRdb keeps in-frame clones, though not all of them. The table records approximately 110,000 clones, 85% to 90% of them present only once. Sequencing input: peripheral blood. The receptors derive from a woman older than 75 with COVID-19, enrolled during active disease.

The genes are TRBV6-2 or TRBV6-3 and TRBJ1-2, with 7 bases that match TRBD1. The CDR3 is made up of 11 amino acids. V was pared by 5 bases and J by 7 bases, with 1 base of the junction left unmatched. From germline, CDR1 is MNHEY and CDR2 SVGEGT. The CDR3 DNA follows: TGTGCCAGCAGTCACAGGGGTGGCTACACCTTC. It translates to CASSHRGGYTF.

The genes are TRBV28 and TRBJ2-7; D is possibly TRBD1 (6 bases). CDR1 is MDHEN, CDR2 SYDVKM, per germline. V lost 1 base to trimming and J lost 6 bases, with 10 bases between them. The CDR3 runs to 13 residues. The CDR3 loop is CASSLSTGFEQYF. In DNA form, the CDR3 reads TGTGCCAGCAGTTTATCGACAGGCTTCGAGCAGTACTTC.